This T cell receptor (beta chain) comes out of a study of cytomegalovirus exposure and HLA in healthy donors (dated by TCRdb to 2016 to 2017). About the full investigation: In an earlier analysis of several hundred of the donors, 276 Gb of sequence data and just under 120 million unique TCR beta sequences from 180 million or so T cells were reported. Rather than using new phenotypic data, the later analysis identified candidate immune exposures from TCR beta sequences and from how often those sequences occurred across donors. HLA typing included class I and class II loci at four-digit resolution. Every repertoire in the discovery cohort had been generated on one and the same sequencing platform. Four to six DR-DQ haplotypes were handled as single units for association and clustering, since linkage in the cohort was strong. A later genetic analysis used genome-wide SNP genotypes for about 60% of the 666 donors, treating that subset as a discovery cohort. Donor age, sex, ethnicity and CMV serostatus were compiled together with the repertoire data. In an earlier analysis of about 590 of the donors, high-throughput TCR beta sequencing was used to judge whether each TCR beta V gene segment behaved as functional or pseudogenic. To predict cytomegalovirus infection status, the study combined high-throughput TCR immunosequencing, statistical association of individual TCRs with disease status, and machine learning. Across about 370 genotyped donors of the cohort, an average of about 240,000 unique TCR beta nucleotide sequences per donor were sequenced, and 15% to 20% of those sequences were non-productive. About 310 gigabases of sequencing data and roughly 90 million unique TCR sequences were included in an early release covering 500 to 750 HLA-typed donors. In addition to the first cohort of 666 subjects, a separate validation cohort of 120 different subjects was used. The study used immunosequencing to profile the T cell repertoires of 666 subjects and linked those repertoires to cytomegalovirus serostatus. The study aimed to test whether cataloging public T cell receptors could reveal signatures of past pathogen exposure. Of the approximately 400 genotyped donors, about 84% fell in the genetic ancestry cluster associated with self-reported Caucasian donors. The number of typed donors differed by locus: about 620-640 for A, B, C, DRB1 and DQB1; 500 to 550 for DQA1; approximately 600 for DPA1; and about 470 for DPB1. A later analysis re-analyzed previously published TCR beta repertoires from about 600 donors and added high-resolution HLA genotyping to study TCR occurrence patterns.

This clone was counted a few times. The antigen this receptor binds is unknown. Qualities for individual bases were not recorded, and no much larger clone is one base off. CDR1 and CDR2, looked up from the germline V gene, are KGHSH and LQKENI. Including cysteine and phenylalanine, the CDR3 has 15 amino acids. The read is trimmed to its CDR3 DNA, 45 bases read in frame from base 1. Trimming takes 3 bases from V and 2 bases from J, and the germline ends sit 14 bases apart. The cohort was made up of hundreds of healthy bone marrow donors. At the time of sampling, all cohort members were nominally healthy, though unrecorded immune exposures were likely present. The donor was CMV seropositive and was included in the group of almost 300 seropositive cohort members. A peripheral blood sample was collected from each donor, and TCR beta sequencing was performed on peripheral blood mononuclear cells. Genomic DNA was extracted from the blood cell samples with the Qiagen DNeasy Blood Extraction Kit.

Libraries were built with the immunoSEQ multiplex PCR assay. The multiplex PCR relied on a mix of 60 forward primers for TCR Vbeta segments and 13 reverse primers for TCR Jbeta segments. The CDR3 region of rearranged TCR beta genes was amplified from genomic DNA by a multiplex PCR assay. The amplified TCR beta libraries were sequenced on the Illumina HiSeq System as 87-base-pair reads. In the source study's methods: A later analysis counted approximately 84 million unique TCR beta chains across the 650 to 700 repertoires, and about 10 million of these chains were shared by at least two donors. Raw reads were error-corrected and collapsed into unique sequences with a nearest-neighbor algorithm that merged closely related sequences to remove PCR and sequencing errors. Alignment of CDR3 sequences to IMGT reference sequences was used to assign V, D and J gene segments. Each retained sequence needed at least a six-nucleotide match to both a V gene segment and a J gene segment. A rearrangement counted as productive if the CDR3 had no stop codons and remained in frame with V and J, and every other rearrangement counted as non-productive. CDR3 was defined according to IMGT convention as the region running from the second conserved V-encoded cysteine to the conserved J-encoded phenylalanine. The earlier analysis of fewer than 750 of the donors excluded sequences that lacked an unambiguous match to a single V gene segment. In an earlier analysis of more than 500 of the donors, a V segment was called functional when productive rearrangements were above 56.7%, and segregating when the standard deviation between donors exceeded 5%. A statistical classification framework was developed to diagnose cytomegalovirus status using the catalog of TCR beta chain sequences. A later analysis assigned V and J genes by comparing TCR nucleotide sequences with IMGT/GENE-DB human TR gene sequences. A later analysis assigned CDR3 sequences and most-parsimonious VDJ recombination scenarios with the TCRdist pipeline. A later analysis defined each TCR beta chain by its CDR3 amino acid sequence plus V-gene family, and excluded reads lacking a unique V-gene family. As a way to deal with suspected cross-contamination and a sequencing artifact, a later analysis dropped nearly 600 nucleotide sequences that were highly shared and had low generation probability. In a later analysis, a clonal expansion index was calculated for each public chain from normalized within-repertoire ranks of inferred template counts. Generation probabilities in a later analysis came from a VDJ recombination model fitted to out-of-frame rearrangements, and those results were checked against IGoR. In a later analysis, TCR-TCR, TCR-HLA and TCR-CMV co-occurrence was scored with hypergeometric tests, and a repertoire-size bias correction was applied to TCR pairs. To estimate false discovery rates, a later analysis permuted the HLA or CMV assignments 20 times. In a later analysis, co-occurring TCRs were grouped using DBSCAN, and TCRdist sequence similarity was added for clustering within HLA-allele-positive subsets. For co-occurrence clustering, repertoires with fewer than 30,000 or more than 120,000 public chains were excluded, along with five repertoires with anomalous nucleotide sharing. TCRdb re-hosts the immuneACCESS table, in-frame sequences only. Its copies lack some clones; in the studies checked, an unresolved V gene accounts for under half of them, and the cause for the rest is not known. The V and J calls and clone size were taken over from that table, and D and trimming were inferred from the DNA. This sample is represented by more than 150,000 clones; nearly 80% of them were singletons. The ten largest account for about 6% of the sample.

Broad study findings and their caveats: A later analysis found that TCR association rates varied across HLA loci, with DRB1 alleles showing the most associated TCRs and HLA-C alleles the fewest. Several of the top co-occurrence clusters appeared to be linked to parvovirus B19, influenza, CMV and Epstein-Barr virus, according to a later analysis. V-gene and J-gene trimming of TCR beta chains was associated with a missense DCLRE1C variant in a later genetic analysis, and the association was replicated in an independent cohort. Only TCR beta chains were sequenced in this cohort, and the absence of alpha or paired-chain data limited detectable features. According to a later genetic analysis, donors in an Asian-associated ancestry cluster had fewer N-insertions in productive TCRs than the approximately 630-donor mean. In a later analysis, HLA-associated TCR beta chains were found to be more clonally expanded and to have lower generation probabilities than equally common non-associated chains. Sequencing depth was assumed to be roughly uniform across donors in the presence/absence analyses, though that assumption may not hold. For the cohort, immune exposure information was limited to CMV serostatus. A cluster of highly shared sequence variants was judged likely to represent a technical artifact of the sequencing pipeline. The authors suggested that the approach could potentially be generalized to other disease states and immunological phenotypes. A further reported finding was that TCR beta sequences accurately predicted the HLA-A and HLA-B alleles for most subjects in the first cohort. Because the 87-base-pair reads could not distinguish some IMGT-functional V segments, including TRBV6-2 and TRBV6-3, those segments were excluded. Most CMV-associated TCR beta chains appeared to be HLA-restricted in a later analysis, and the HLA associations seemed to be driven largely by CMV exposure. Correlated functional status among segregating V segments might be attributable to linkage disequilibrium, but an unknown experimental factor could not be ruled out. In vitro tests confirmed that a few of the cytomegalovirus-associated TCR beta chains recognize cytomegalovirus antigens. HLA typing was unavailable for some donors at each locus, so association tests used only the typed subset. A total of 150 to 200 TCR beta chains were listed by the study as associated with cytomegalovirus. When HLA alleles, especially DR and DQ, strongly co-occurred, attributing TCR associations to individual alleles was difficult. Because counts were too low, more than 15 rarely observed V segments, including chromosome 9 orphons, were left out of the earlier analysis of some 600 of the donors. Most TCR sequences were seen in very few donors, while some public TCRs were found in many individuals. An earlier analysis of several hundred of the donors showed that most TCR beta V segments appeared in productive rearrangements either about 87% or about 30% of the time, which broadly matched IMGT annotations. In both the original and validation cohorts, the classifier was reported to diagnose cytomegalovirus status with high specificity and sensitivity. Specific HLA alleles were associated with some 15,000 TCR beta sequences at a false discovery rate of 0.05 in a later analysis.

The sequence joins TRBV18 to TRBJ2-7; TRBD2 might be the D gene, on 5 matching bases. The sample taken for sequencing was PBMCs. This sequence was found in a young woman in good health and CMV-seropositive. The DNA sequence reads TGTGCCAGCTCACCCCTAGCAGACGTGCCCTACGAGCAGTACTTC. Translated, it gives CASSPLADVPYEQYF.